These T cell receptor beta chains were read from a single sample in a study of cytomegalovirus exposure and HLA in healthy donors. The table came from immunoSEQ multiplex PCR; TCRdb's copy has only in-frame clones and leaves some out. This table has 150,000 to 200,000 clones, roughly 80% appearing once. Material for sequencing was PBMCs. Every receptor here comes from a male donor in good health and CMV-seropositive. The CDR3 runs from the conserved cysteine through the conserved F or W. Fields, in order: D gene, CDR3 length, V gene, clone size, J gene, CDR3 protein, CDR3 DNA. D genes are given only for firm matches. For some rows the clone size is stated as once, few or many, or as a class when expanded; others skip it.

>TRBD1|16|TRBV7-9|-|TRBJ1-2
CASSGGTGPANYGYTF
TGTGCCAGCAGCGGTGGGACAGGACCTGCTAACTATGGCTACACCTTC
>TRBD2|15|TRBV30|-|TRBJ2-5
CAWSGGLAGGTTQYF
TGTGCCTGGAGTGGGGGACTAGCGGGAGGGACGACCCAGTACTTC
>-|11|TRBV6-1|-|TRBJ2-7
CASSGGRRQYF
TGTGCCAGCAGTGGAGGAAGGCGGCAGTACTTC
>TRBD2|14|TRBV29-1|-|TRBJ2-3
CSVGRAGAFDTQYF
TGCAGCGTTGGGCGAGCGGGGGCCTTCGATACGCAGTATTTT
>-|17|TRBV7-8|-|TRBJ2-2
CASSLAGRGANTGELFF
TGTGCCAGCAGCTTAGCCGGGCGGGGCGCGAACACCGGGGAGCTGTTTTTT
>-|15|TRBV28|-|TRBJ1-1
CASSPRGALNTEAFF
TGTGCCAGCAGTCCACGGGGGGCGCTGAACACTGAAGCTTTCTTT
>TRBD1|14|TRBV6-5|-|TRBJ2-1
CASSGTGGFDEQFF
TGTGCCAGCAGCGGGACAGGGGGTTTCGATGAGCAGTTCTTC
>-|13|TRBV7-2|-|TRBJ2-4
CASNGIAKNIQYF
TGTGCCAGCAACGGGATAGCCAAAAACATTCAGTACTTC
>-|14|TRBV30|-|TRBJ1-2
CAWSVAGTNYGYTF
TGTGCCTGGAGTGTAGCAGGCACTAACTATGGCTACACCTTC
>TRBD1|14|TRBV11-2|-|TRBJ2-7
CASLLDRDLHEQYF
TGTGCCAGCCTTTTGGACAGGGATCTTCACGAGCAGTACTTC
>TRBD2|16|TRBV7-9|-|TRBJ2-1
CAIPPERAGMYNEQFF
TGTGCCATCCCTCCTGAGAGAGCGGGGATGTACAATGAGCAGTTCTTC
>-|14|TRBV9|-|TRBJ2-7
CASSVGGIPGEQYF
TGTGCCAGCAGCGTAGGAGGGATACCGGGAGAGCAGTACTTC
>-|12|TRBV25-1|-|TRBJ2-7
CASSESSYEQYF
TGTGCCAGCAGTGAATCATCCTACGAGCAGTACTTC
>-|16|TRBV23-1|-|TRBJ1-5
CASSPTRTDHPEPQHF
TGCGCCAGCAGCCCCACTAGGACAGACCATCCTGAGCCCCAGCATTTT
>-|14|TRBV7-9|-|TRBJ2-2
CASSSLQGPGELFF
TGTGCCAGCAGCTCGCTGCAGGGGCCCGGGGAGCTGTTTTTT
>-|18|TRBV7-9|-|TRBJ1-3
CASRSRDRLANSGNTIYF
TGTGCCAGCAGGTCCCGGGACCGACTAGCCAACTCTGGAAACACCATATATTTT
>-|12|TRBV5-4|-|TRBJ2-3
CASSQNTDTQYF
TGTGCCAGCAGCCAGAACACAGATACGCAGTATTTT
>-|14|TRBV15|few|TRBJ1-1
CATSRDRGTERAFF
TGTGCCACCAGCAGAGATCGGGGAACGGAGAGAGCTTTCTTT
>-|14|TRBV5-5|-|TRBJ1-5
CASSLQGTNQPQHF
TGTGCCAGCAGCTTACAGGGTACTAATCAGCCCCAGCATTTT
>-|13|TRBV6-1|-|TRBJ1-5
CAGRTRPNQPQHF
TGTGCCGGCAGGACAAGGCCCAATCAGCCCCAGCATTTT
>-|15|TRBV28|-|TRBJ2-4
CASSLAGLAKNIQYF
TGTGCCAGCAGTTTAGCGGGGCTAGCCAAAAACATTCAGTACTTC
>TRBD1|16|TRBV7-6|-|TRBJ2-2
CASSKGQGMNTGELFF
TGTGCCAGCAGCAAGGGACAGGGGATGAACACCGGGGAGCTGTTTTTT
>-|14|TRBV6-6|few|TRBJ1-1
CASTPIRGNTEAFF
TGTGCCAGCACCCCCATTAGGGGGAACACTGAAGCTTTCTTT
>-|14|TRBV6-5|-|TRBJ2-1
CASSSQGSYNEQFF
TGTGCCAGCAGTTCACAGGGTTCCTACAATGAGCAGTTCTTC
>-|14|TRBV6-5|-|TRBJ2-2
CASIPYENTGELFF
TGTGCCAGCATCCCCTATGAGAACACCGGGGAGCTGTTTTTT
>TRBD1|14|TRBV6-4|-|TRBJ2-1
CASSDPGTANEQFF
TGTGCCAGCAGTGACCCCGGGACAGCGAATGAGCAGTTCTTC
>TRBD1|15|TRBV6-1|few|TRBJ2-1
CASRAPGQSPQEQFF
TGTGCCAGCAGAGCTCCGGGACAGAGCCCCCAAGAGCAGTTCTTC
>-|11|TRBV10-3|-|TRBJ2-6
CATSGANVLTF
TGTGCCACCTCGGGGGCCAACGTCCTGACTTTC
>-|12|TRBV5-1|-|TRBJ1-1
CASSLPGTEAFF
TGCGCCAGCAGCCTCCCGGGCACTGAAGCTTTCTTT